Described below is a single TCR beta chain sequence and its context. As yet, its antigen is unknown. The record originates from a study of human T cells and chemical hapten exposure. In the study overall: Small pooled library volume differences mainly caused per-sample TCR yield variation.

Time point in this sample: patch test 1, 2 weeks after DPC sensitization. Noted treatment: therapeutic diphenylcyclopropenone sensitization with weekly scalp DPC. One entry per CDR3 protein results from TCRdb running MiXCR on the RACE reads. The top ten clones hold 7.5% to 10% of a sample with approximately 74,000 distinct CDR3 sequences, 32% of them seen once. Study-level points and caveats: Donors were affected by alopecia, so their immune reaction might vary from that of healthy individuals.

Trimming pared 5 bases from V and 7 bases from J, leaving 12 bases between. The CDR3 has 12 amino acids. Per germline, CDR1 SGHTA and CDR2 FQGNSA. The sample was whole blood, taken in connection with sensitization to the hapten diphenylcyclopropenone (DPC). This sequence joins TRBV7-2 and TRBJ2-7, with no clear D. This sequence was found in a man aged 35-49 years with alopecia areata. Some clones in this sample may be carry-over from other donors' samples. The CDR3 loop is CASSPPLGEQYF. The CDR3 DNA reads as TGTGCCAGCAGCCCGCCGTTGGGAGAGCAGTACTTC.